Sequencing of this T cell receptor beta chain was carried out in a study of T cell changes during pregnancy in multiple sclerosis. Sequenced by immunoSEQ multiplex PCR; TCRdb stores in-frame clones only, minus some. The table has under 55,000 clones, 94% seen once. This CDR3 comprises 18 residues. Germline V gives CDR1 KGHSH, CDR2 LQKENI. Trimming cost V 3 bases and J 5 bases; bases outside gene matches: 12. This TCR came from a female donor with multiple sclerosis, enrolled in a pregnancy study. The source was CD4+ T cells from peripheral blood mononuclear cells, collected in the third trimester of pregnancy. The chain couples TRBV18 to TRBJ1-6; 8 bases match TRBD1. The CDR3 sequence is CASSPLSGRGPDNSPLHF. The CDR3 coding sequence is TGTGCCAGCTCACCTCTTTCGGGCAGGGGGCCAGATAATTCACCCCTCCACTTT.